The text below deals with one T cell receptor beta chain. Per the germline V gene, CDR1 is MRHNA and CDR2 is SNTAGT. This CDR3 spans 15 amino acids. V was clipped by 5 bases and J by 2 bases, with 14 bases between them. These data come from a study of T cell clonotyping in hematopoietic cell transplantation. Across the whole study: Cytoreduction preceded collection of pretransplant recipient samples.

Time point noted: recipient sample about 28 days before transplant, after cytoreduction. Clones were read by immunoSEQ multiplex PCR, and TCRdb kept only the in-frame ones, dropping some. The sample lists approximately 44,000 clones, 85% occurring once. The sample in question was peripheral blood mononuclear cells, obtained before stem cell transplant. This sequence was found in a man aged 60 to 69 with acute myeloid leukemia. Some clones in this sample may be carry-over from other donors' samples. The gene calls are TRBV6-4 and TRBJ2-3, with D possibly being TRBD2 (6 bases). CDR3 sequence (DNA): TGTGCCAGCAGTTCTGGGACTTCTCCCACAGATACGCAGTATTTT. It translates to CASSSGTSPTDTQYF.